The 13 T cell receptor beta chains below come from one sample, sequenced in a study of T-cell reconstitution after alpha-beta-depleted transplantation in children listed by TCRdb under 2016. Libraries were prepared through PCR. For sequencing, an Illumina HiSeq 2500 was employed. Molecular barcoding was employed in the preparation of TCR libraries, with unique molecular identifiers being used to normalize TCRbeta repertoire quantification. TCRdb reanalyzed the raw reads on its own, using fastp at Q25 for trimming and MiXCR for clone calling, and kept in-frame beta chains. Rows with one shared CDR3 protein collapse into an entry with the most common genes and DNA. The sample contains fewer than 700,000 distinct CDR3 sequences, under 30% of them found a single time. The ten largest clonotypes hold 12% to 15% of the sample. Per the publication, the treatment or condition label means: allogeneic hematopoietic cell transplantation with graft depleted of TCRalphabeta T cells and CD19 B cells.

Sequencing used PBMCs, mostly from graft donor cells, obtained 360 days after TCRalphabeta/CD19-depleted stem cell transplant. These receptors were taken from a boy in the first two years of life who had a stem cell transplant for acute myeloid leukemia, so the T cells may come from the graft donor.

This chain connects TRBV15 to TRBJ2-2, with D perhaps TRBD1 (6 bases). In germline, CDR1 is LNHNV, CDR2 YYDKDF (reference sequence). CDR3 size: 18 residues. With 0 bases removed from V and 3 bases from J, the gap between germline ends came to 17 bases. CDR3 coding DNA: TGTGCCACCAGCAGAGATCGGTGGCAGGGGCGACACACCGGGGAGCTGTTTTTT. Protein sequence: CATSRDRWQGRHTGELFF.

This clonotype was seen ten or more times. The chain links TRBV10-3 to TRBJ2-1; D gene ambiguous. Germline assignment: CDR1 ENHRY and CDR2 SYGVKD. Trimming took off 4 bases at V and 6 bases at J, with 10 bases between the two ends. The CDR3 runs 13 residues. The CDR3 reads CAISALKGNEQFF. The DNA for the CDR3 is TGTGCCATCAGTGCCCTTAAGGGCAATGAGCAGTTCTTC.

To note about this clonotype: One end of the junction does not line up with germline, which may come from a read error. This rearrangement joins TRBV5-1 to TRBJ1-5, with D perhaps matching TRBD1 (5 bases). The CDR3 is 13 amino acids. The germline CDR1 and CDR2 sequences are SGHRS and YFSETQ. The CDR3 protein is CAISRQTNQPQHF. DNA of the CDR3: TGCGCCATCAGCCGACAGACCAATCAGCCCCAGCATTTT.

The CDR3 spells CASSTNYEQYV. CDR3 nucleotides: TGTGCCAGCAGCACAAACTACGAGCAGTACGTC. The gene calls are TRBV21-1 and TRBJ2-7. TRBV21-1 is an annotated pseudogene. This CDR3 contains 11 residues.

Here the CDR3 reads CSATGEWTTVAKNIQYF. In nucleotides, the CDR3 is TGCAGTGCCACAGGGGAGTGGACTACCGTAGCCAAAAACATTCAGTACTTC. The V call is TRBV20-1, the J call TRBJ2-4, with D possibly being TRBD1 (7 bases). From germline, CDR1 is DFQATT and CDR2 SNEGSKA (reference sequence). The CDR3 is 17 amino acids. V was shortened by 6 bases and J by 0 bases, with 21 bases between the two germline ends.

V usage is TRBV20-1 and J usage is TRBJ2-1; 10 positions agree with TRBD1. The CDR3 runs 14 residues. Germline V lookup: CDR1 DFQATT, CDR2 SNEGSKA (reference sequence). J lost 10 bases, V lost 5 bases, and 11 bases had no gene match. This chain's CDR3 is CSAQGTGVRGEQFF. CDR3 DNA sequence: TGCAGTGCTCAAGGGACAGGGGTTCGTGGGGAGCAGTTCTTC.

This clonotype was seen only a few times. The chain couples TRBV12-3 or TRBV12-4 to TRBJ2-7; D is undetermined. The CDR3 is made up of 14 amino acids. Between the trimmed V and J ends, which lost 6 bases and 5 bases, there was a span of 17 bases. For the CDR3, the DNA is TGTGCCAGCAGCCCCATGCGAGGACCTAACGAGCAGTACTTC. Its translation is CASSPMRGPNEQYF.

This clonotype was observed at least ten times. The chain links TRBV29-1 to TRBJ2-3, with a tentative D call TRBD1 (6 bases). The V and J ends lost 2 bases and 4 bases respectively, with 10 bases between them. The CDR3 extends over 13 amino acids. Germline assignment: CDR1 SQVTM and CDR2 ANQGSEA. The CDR3 nucleotides are TGCAGCGTTGAAAGGGGGACCTCAGATACGCAGTATTTT. This encodes CSVERGTSDTQYF.

This clonotype has just a few counts. The chain joins TRBV7-2 to TRBJ1-1, with a weak D call TRBD1 (5 bases). The CDR3 sequence is 17 residues long. V lost 1 base and J lost 0, with 15 bases in between. CDR1 SGHTA and CDR2 FQGNSA come from the germline V gene. In DNA form, the CDR3 reads TGTGCCAGCAGCTTAGGGGGGAGGGGACTCATGAACACTGAAGCTTTCTTT. Translated: CASSLGGRGLMNTEAFF.

The chain combines TRBV12-3 or TRBV12-4 with TRBJ1-1; D may be TRBD1 (6 bases). This CDR3 contains 14 residues. The ends were cut back, 1 base at V and 4 bases at J, with 10 bases in the middle. CDR3 in DNA: TGTGCCAGCAGTTTAGAAGGGGGAGTCACTGAAGCTTTCTTT. Protein product: CASSLEGGVTEAFF.

In its sample, this clonotype was seen once. This rearrangement joins TRBV15 to TRBJ2-7; D is undetermined. This CDR3 spans 14 amino acids. The V gene lost 0 bases and the J gene lost 7 bases, with 13 bases spanning the gap. The germline V gene encodes CDR1 LNHNV and CDR2 YYDKDF (reference sequence). The CDR3 sequence is CATSRDSGTGEQYF. DNA of the CDR3: TGTGCCACCAGCAGAGATTCGGGCACCGGAGAGCAGTACTTC.

This clonotype was counted a few times. The gene calls are TRBV29-1 and TRBJ2-4; no reliable D call. The CDR3 has 12 residues. Germline CDR1 and CDR2: SQVTM and ANQGSEA. Deletions cut 3 bases from V and 9 bases from J, with 12 bases between. The CDR3 protein is CSVELGIGIQYF. The CDR3 DNA sequence: TGCAGCGTTGAGTTAGGTATCGGCATTCAGTACTTC. Together with reference TRBV29-1 and TRBJ2-4, the CDR3 gives the full variable domain: SAVISQKPSRDICQRGTSLTIQCQVDSQVTMMFWYRQQPGQSLTLIATANQGSEATYESGFVIDKFPISRPNLTFSTLTVSNMSPEDSSIYLCSVELGIGIQYFGAGTRLSVL.

The chain recombines TRBV12-3 or TRBV12-4 with TRBJ2-4; TRBD2 might be the D (5 bases). Trimming left V 10 bases short and J 3 bases short, with 13 bases between. The length of the CDR3 is 13 residues. The CDR3 here is CATARGVKNIQYF. DNA of the CDR3: TGTGCCACAGCTCGGGGAGTCAAAAACATTCAGTACTTC.